This is a list of T cell receptor beta chains from one sample in a study of T cell changes during pregnancy in multiple sclerosis. Sequenced by immunoSEQ multiplex PCR; TCRdb stores in-frame clones only, minus some. The data show about 40,000 clones, with roughly 93% seen just once and about 8% held by the top ten. This material consisted of CD8+ T cells from peripheral blood mononuclear cells, taken in the third trimester of pregnancy. All receptors derive from a female donor with multiple sclerosis, enrolled in a pregnancy study. CDR3s include the opening cysteine and the closing phenylalanine or tryptophan. The order of the fields is J gene, V gene, clone size, D gene, CDR3 length, CDR3 protein, CDR3 DNA. A D gene is named only where the DNA matches it firmly. Size tells how often a clone was seen (once, few, many) or the class of an expanded clone, and some rows leave it out.

j_gene: TRBJ1-3
v_gene: TRBV29-1
abundance: -
d_gene: -
len: 12
CDR3aa: CSVEDGGGTIYF
CDR3nt: TGCAGCGTTGAAGACGGCGGGGGCACCATATATTTT

j_gene: TRBJ2-2
v_gene: TRBV27
abundance: -
d_gene: -
len: 14
CDR3aa: CASSLGQNTGELFF
CDR3nt: TGTGCCAGCAGTTTAGGCCAAAACACCGGGGAGCTGTTTTTT

j_gene: TRBJ2-3
v_gene: TRBV2
abundance: -
d_gene: TRBD2
len: 18
CDR3aa: CASSVSAGGHRSTDTQYF
CDR3nt: TGTGCCAGCAGTGTTTCAGCGGGAGGGCACAGAAGCACAGATACGCAGTATTTT

j_gene: TRBJ2-7
v_gene: TRBV10-2
abundance: -
d_gene: -
len: 14
CDR3aa: CASSGGDGAYEQYF
CDR3nt: TGCGCCAGCAGTGGTGGAGACGGAGCCTACGAGCAGTACTTC

j_gene: TRBJ2-6
v_gene: TRBV5-4
abundance: -
d_gene: TRBD1
len: 15
CDR3aa: CASSLGQAGANVLTF
CDR3nt: TGTGCCAGCAGTCTAGGACAGGCTGGGGCCAACGTCCTGACTTTC

j_gene: TRBJ1-1
v_gene: TRBV9
abundance: -
d_gene: TRBD1
len: 15
CDR3aa: CASSDLDRGDTEAFF
CDR3nt: TGTGCCAGCAGCGACCTTGACAGGGGGGACACTGAAGCTTTCTTT

j_gene: TRBJ2-3
v_gene: TRBV27
abundance: -
d_gene: -
len: 16
CDR3aa: CASSLSHRAVPDTQYF
CDR3nt: TGTGCCAGCAGTTTATCGCACAGGGCCGTGCCAGATACGCAGTATTTT

j_gene: TRBJ2-1
v_gene: TRBV19
abundance: -
d_gene: TRBD1
len: 16
CDR3aa: CASRQTGTGPFNEQFF
CDR3nt: TGTGCCAGTAGACAGACAGGGACCGGACCCTTCAATGAGCAGTTCTTC

j_gene: TRBJ2-2
v_gene: TRBV28
abundance: -
d_gene: -
len: 14
CDR3aa: CASSEQGFGGELFF
CDR3nt: TGTGCCAGCAGTGAACAGGGTTTTGGCGGGGAGCTGTTTTTT

j_gene: TRBJ2-1
v_gene: TRBV5-6
abundance: -
d_gene: TRBD1
len: 12
CDR3aa: CASSGQGYEQFF
CDR3nt: TGTGCCAGCAGCGGACAGGGCTACGAGCAGTTCTTC

j_gene: TRBJ2-7
v_gene: TRBV7-8
abundance: -
d_gene: TRBD1
len: 12
CDR3aa: CASSADRVEQYF
CDR3nt: TGTGCCAGCAGCGCAGACAGGGTCGAGCAGTACTTC

j_gene: TRBJ2-7
v_gene: TRBV5-1
abundance: -
d_gene: -
len: 13
CDR3aa: CASSYDIGFEQYF
CDR3nt: TGCGCCAGCAGCTATGACATTGGATTTGAGCAGTACTTC

j_gene: TRBJ1-4
v_gene: TRBV5-8
abundance: once
d_gene: -
len: 17
CDR3aa: CASSFVVRGVTNEKLFF
CDR3nt: TGTGCCAGCAGCTTTGTGGTCCGGGGGGTAACTAATGAAAAACTGTTTTTT

j_gene: TRBJ2-7
v_gene: TRBV19
abundance: -
d_gene: TRBD1
len: 14
CDR3aa: CASSGDRYTYEQYF
CDR3nt: TGTGCCAGTAGTGGGGACAGGTATACCTACGAGCAGTACTTC

j_gene: TRBJ2-3
v_gene: TRBV6-4
abundance: -
d_gene: TRBD2
len: 16
CDR3aa: CASSDPTGGGRDTQYF
CDR3nt: TGTGCCAGCAGTGACCCAACGGGGGGGGGCCGAGATACGCAGTATTTT

j_gene: TRBJ2-2
v_gene: TRBV4-1
abundance: -
d_gene: TRBD1
len: 16
CDR3aa: CASSQGDRVDTGELFF
CDR3nt: TGCGCCAGCAGCCAAGGGGACAGGGTGGACACCGGGGAGCTGTTTTTT

j_gene: TRBJ2-5
v_gene: TRBV15
abundance: -
d_gene: -
len: 14
CDR3aa: CATSTTGYGETQYF
CDR3nt: TGTGCCACCAGCACAACGGGTTATGGGGAGACCCAGTACTTC

j_gene: TRBJ2-1
v_gene: TRBV5-1
abundance: -
d_gene: TRBD2
len: 16
CDR3aa: CASSEKLAGGYNEQFF
CDR3nt: TGCGCCAGCAGCGAGAAACTAGCGGGGGGATACAATGAGCAGTTCTTC

j_gene: TRBJ2-2
v_gene: TRBV9
abundance: -
d_gene: -
len: 15
CDR3aa: CASSVVGQNTGELFF
CDR3nt: TGTGCCAGCAGCGTAGTGGGACAGAACACCGGGGAGCTGTTTTTT

j_gene: TRBJ2-1
v_gene: TRBV5-1
abundance: -
d_gene: TRBD1
len: 13
CDR3aa: CASSFRQGNEQFF
CDR3nt: TGCGCCAGCAGCTTCAGACAGGGCAATGAGCAGTTCTTC

j_gene: TRBJ2-3
v_gene: TRBV6-6
abundance: -
d_gene: TRBD1
len: 16
CDR3aa: CASSYSGTGWEDTQYF
CDR3nt: TGTGCCAGCAGTTATTCCGGGACAGGGTGGGAAGATACGCAGTATTTT

j_gene: TRBJ1-2
v_gene: TRBV7-6
abundance: -
d_gene: -
len: 16
CDR3aa: CASSLGRSGEGYGYTF
CDR3nt: TGTGCCAGCAGCTTAGGGAGGTCAGGGGAAGGATATGGCTACACCTTC

j_gene: TRBJ2-3
v_gene: TRBV27
abundance: -
d_gene: TRBD2
len: 16
CDR3aa: CASSLRTSGEGDTQYF
CDR3nt: TGTGCCAGCAGTCTCCGGACTAGCGGGGAGGGAGATACGCAGTATTTT

j_gene: TRBJ2-2
v_gene: TRBV6-4
abundance: -
d_gene: -
len: 13
CDR3aa: CASSGDYTGELFF
CDR3nt: TGTGCCAGCAGCGGGGATTACACCGGGGAGCTGTTTTTT

j_gene: TRBJ2-1
v_gene: TRBV6-5
abundance: -
d_gene: TRBD1
len: 15
CDR3aa: CASSYGQGAGNEQFF
CDR3nt: TGTGCCAGCAGTTACGGGCAGGGGGCGGGGAATGAGCAGTTCTTC

j_gene: TRBJ2-7
v_gene: TRBV5-6
abundance: -
d_gene: -
len: 14
CDR3aa: CASSLGGRSYEQYF
CDR3nt: TGTGCCAGCAGCTTGGGGGGGAGGTCCTACGAGCAGTACTTC

j_gene: TRBJ2-1
v_gene: TRBV20-1
abundance: -
d_gene: -
len: 11
CDR3aa: CSATSGNEQFF
CDR3nt: TGCAGTGCTACCTCGGGTAATGAGCAGTTCTTC

j_gene: TRBJ2-7
v_gene: TRBV5-6
abundance: once
d_gene: TRBD1
len: 13
CDR3aa: CASSGYPGGEQYF
CDR3nt: TGTGCCAGCAGCGGCTACCCAGGGGGCGAGCAGTACTTC

j_gene: TRBJ2-7
v_gene: TRBV5-6
abundance: -
d_gene: -
len: 12
CDR3aa: CASSLGDYEQYF
CDR3nt: TGTGCCAGCAGCTTGGGAGATTACGAGCAGTACTTC

j_gene: TRBJ2-7
v_gene: TRBV5-6
abundance: -
d_gene: TRBD1
len: 15
CDR3aa: CASSYRDRGIYEQYF
CDR3nt: TGTGCCAGCAGCTACCGGGACAGGGGCATCTACGAGCAGTACTTC

j_gene: TRBJ2-7
v_gene: TRBV27
abundance: -
d_gene: TRBD1
len: 16
CDR3aa: CASSKIQGPLIGEQYF
CDR3nt: TGTGCCAGCAGTAAGATACAGGGGCCCCTTATAGGAGAGCAGTACTTC

j_gene: TRBJ2-7
v_gene: TRBV27
abundance: -
d_gene: TRBD2
len: 13
CDR3aa: CASGRGGAYEQYF
CDR3nt: TGTGCCAGCGGGAGGGGCGGGGCCTACGAGCAGTACTTC

j_gene: TRBJ1-2
v_gene: TRBV2
abundance: -
d_gene: TRBD1
len: 12
CDR3aa: CASRDSVYGYTF
CDR3nt: TGTGCCAGCCGGGACAGCGTCTATGGCTACACCTTC

j_gene: TRBJ2-1
v_gene: TRBV29-1
abundance: once
d_gene: TRBD1
len: 13
CDR3aa: CSAMTGEFYEQFF
CDR3nt: TGCAGCGCCATGACAGGGGAATTCTATGAGCAGTTCTTC

j_gene: TRBJ2-1
v_gene: TRBV5-1
abundance: -
d_gene: TRBD1
len: 13
CDR3aa: CASGTGRNNEQFF
CDR3nt: TGCGCCAGCGGGACAGGGAGGAACAATGAGCAGTTCTTC

j_gene: TRBJ2-3
v_gene: TRBV21-1
abundance: -
d_gene: -
len: 16
CDR3aa: CASSNKRGGEADTQYF
CDR3nt: TGTGCCAGCAGCAATAAGCGGGGGGGCGAGGCAGATACGCAGTATTTT

j_gene: TRBJ2-7
v_gene: TRBV7-6
abundance: -
d_gene: -
len: 13
CDR3aa: CASSQGENPEQYF
CDR3nt: TGTGCCAGCAGCCAAGGAGAGAACCCCGAGCAGTACTTC

j_gene: TRBJ2-7
v_gene: TRBV15
abundance: -
d_gene: -
len: 13
CDR3aa: CATSLGGSYEQYF
CDR3nt: TGTGCCACCAGCCTGGGGGGTTCCTACGAGCAGTACTTC

j_gene: TRBJ1-5
v_gene: TRBV6-1
abundance: once
d_gene: -
len: 15
CDR3aa: CASSDGKSSNQPQHF
CDR3nt: TGTGCCAGCAGTGACGGTAAGAGCAGCAATCAGCCCCAGCATTTT

j_gene: TRBJ2-1
v_gene: TRBV19
abundance: -
d_gene: TRBD1
len: 15
CDR3aa: CASNGQVSSYNEQFF
CDR3nt: TGTGCCAGTAACGGACAGGTTAGCTCCTACAATGAGCAGTTCTTC

j_gene: TRBJ1-2
v_gene: TRBV7-9
abundance: -
d_gene: -
len: 15
CDR3aa: CASSLVGRDSMGYTF
CDR3nt: TGTGCCAGCAGCTTAGTGGGCAGGGATTCGATGGGCTACACCTTC

j_gene: TRBJ1-1
v_gene: TRBV5-6
abundance: -
d_gene: -
len: 15
CDR3aa: CASSPSGTEGTEAFF
CDR3nt: TGTGCCAGCAGCCCCTCCGGGACTGAGGGGACTGAAGCTTTCTTT

j_gene: TRBJ1-4
v_gene: TRBV11-2
abundance: -
d_gene: -
len: 16
CDR3aa: CASSSAGVGRSEKLFF
CDR3nt: TGTGCCAGCAGCTCGGCCGGGGTGGGGAGGAGTGAAAAACTGTTTTTT

j_gene: TRBJ2-1
v_gene: TRBV19
abundance: -
d_gene: -
len: 14
CDR3aa: CASSRAAGSNEQFF
CDR3nt: TGTGCCAGTAGTAGGGCTGCGGGGAGCAATGAGCAGTTCTTC

j_gene: TRBJ2-3
v_gene: TRBV10-3
abundance: once
d_gene: -
len: 14
CDR3aa: CAISDDRSTDTQYF
CDR3nt: TGTGCCATCTCCGACGACAGGAGCACAGATACGCAGTATTTT

j_gene: TRBJ1-2
v_gene: TRBV11-2
abundance: -
d_gene: TRBD1
len: 13
CDR3aa: CASRPDRGYGYTF
CDR3nt: TGTGCCAGCCGCCCGGACAGGGGATATGGCTACACCTTC

j_gene: TRBJ2-3
v_gene: TRBV9
abundance: -
d_gene: -
len: 14
CDR3aa: CASNGGSSTDTQYF
CDR3nt: TGTGCCAGCAATGGCGGATCTAGCACAGATACGCAGTATTTT

j_gene: TRBJ2-7
v_gene: TRBV9
abundance: -
d_gene: -
len: 13
CDR3aa: CASSAVQGDEQYF
CDR3nt: TGTGCCAGCAGCGCCGTACAGGGCGACGAGCAGTACTTC

j_gene: TRBJ1-6
v_gene: TRBV28
abundance: -
d_gene: TRBD1
len: 14
CDR3aa: CAINRGLYNSPLHF
CDR3nt: TGTGCCATCAACAGGGGCCTATATAATTCACCCCTCCACTTT

j_gene: TRBJ2-3
v_gene: TRBV5-1
abundance: once
d_gene: -
len: 13
CDR3aa: CASSDGQYHALHF
CDR3nt: TGCGCCAGCAGCGACGGACAGTACCACGCCTTGCATTTT

j_gene: TRBJ1-2
v_gene: TRBV4-1
abundance: -
d_gene: TRBD1
len: 14
CDR3aa: CASSQEDRAGGYTF
CDR3nt: TGCGCCAGCAGCCAGGAGGACAGGGCAGGGGGCTACACCTTC

j_gene: TRBJ1-4
v_gene: TRBV27
abundance: -
d_gene: TRBD1
len: 16
CDR3aa: CASSLGFGTDKEKLFF
CDR3nt: TGTGCCAGCAGTCTAGGGTTCGGGACAGATAAGGAAAAACTGTTTTTT

j_gene: TRBJ2-3
v_gene: TRBV7-9
abundance: -
d_gene: TRBD2
len: 16
CDR3aa: CASSPLGEGRADTQYF
CDR3nt: TGTGCCAGCAGCCCCCTGGGGGAGGGGAGGGCAGATACGCAGTATTTT

j_gene: TRBJ1-1
v_gene: TRBV15
abundance: -
d_gene: -
len: 14
CDR3aa: CATSREGILVEAFF
CDR3nt: TGTGCCACCAGCAGAGAGGGTATTCTAGTTGAAGCTTTCTTT

j_gene: TRBJ2-1
v_gene: TRBV5-1
abundance: -
d_gene: TRBD1
len: 15
CDR3aa: CASSSTGGSLNEQFF
CDR3nt: TGCGCCAGCAGTTCGACAGGGGGCTCTTTGAATGAGCAGTTCTTC

j_gene: TRBJ2-7
v_gene: TRBV6-1
abundance: -
d_gene: -
len: 14
CDR3aa: CASSVGRQTYEQYF
CDR3nt: TGTGCCAGCAGTGTAGGCAGGCAAACCTACGAGCAGTACTTC